This is a list of T cell receptor beta chains from one sample in a study of T cells after posttransplantation cyclophosphamide. Data came from immunoSEQ multiplex PCR; TCRdb stores just in-frame clones and leaves some out. The table has 11,000 or so clones, roughly 2% seen once. The sample here was PBMCs, taken after allogeneic stem cell transplant with posttransplant cyclophosphamide. The source is a male patient in his 30s who received an allogeneic stem cell transplant from a related donor, was CMV-positive, and had no GVHD. Some T cells may trace back to the graft donor. Each CDR3 is given without its conserved first and last residue. Fields, in order: J gene, V gene, CDR3 protein.

>TRBJ2-1|TRBV7-8
ASSRTSGDNEQF
>TRBJ2-7|TRBV18
ASSSTGTGAYEQY
>TRBJ2-7|TRBV7-7
ASSLRQGAEEQY
>TRBJ2-1|TRBV7-2
ASSLTSGPYNEQF
>TRBJ2-1|TRBV4-3
ASSQGEEGNEQF
>TRBJ2-1|TRBV5-1
ASSSVGAGGIMEQF
>TRBJ2-1|TRBV7-3
ASSSPGTSGYNEQF
>TRBJ2-7|TRBV28
ASSFNKRRTGGKY
>TRBJ2-3|TRBV28
ASSFLGTGRSDTQY
>TRBJ1-5|TRBV6-6
ASRGGDNQPQH
>TRBJ2-7|TRBV27
ASSSRRGPYEQY
>TRBJ2-2|TRBV29-1
SVRNSGTKGTGELF
>TRBJ2-5|TRBV12-5
ASGPPSGYGAQY
>TRBJ2-3|TRBV5-4
ASSLDGGPRTQY
>TRBJ2-2|TRBV6-6
ASSQGGRELF
>TRBJ2-3|TRBV7-3
ASSLEPGTDTQY
>TRBJ1-2|TRBV11-2
ASSLEVRNYGYT
>TRBJ2-5|TRBV7-8
ASSLFTETQY
>TRBJ1-4|TRBV7-9
ASSSGQSDEKLF
>TRBJ2-3|TRBV10-3
AISVAGVTDTQY
>TRBJ1-1|TRBV29-1
SVESGLNTEAF
>TRBJ2-3|TRBV7-3
ASSPYPSGGSTDTQY
>TRBJ1-4|TRBV6-1
ASSKDGLNEKLF
>TRBJ2-5|TRBV10-3
AISERETQY
>TRBJ2-1|TRBV13
ASRSGLARNEQF
>TRBJ2-2|TRBV28
ASGWLLAQRLYTGELF
>TRBJ2-3|TRBV7-3
ASSVGTSGSDTQY
>TRBJ2-5|TRBV7-8
ASSWAGGIQETQY